These 25 T cell receptor beta chains were sequenced from one sample in a study of PD-1 and CTLA-4 blockade in melanoma. Generated by immunoSEQ multiplex PCR, the TCRdb table keeps only in-frame clones and is missing some. The table shows about 32,000 clones, with roughly 90% occurring only once. Material: CD8+ T cells from peripheral blood, obtained from a patient given anti-PD-1 treatment. The origin of the receptors is a human donor with melanoma.

The gene calls are TRBV29-1 and TRBJ1-2; possibly TRBD1 for D (5 bases). Germline CDR1 SQVTM, CDR2 ANQGSEA. V lost 3 bases and J 5 bases, leaving 16 bases between the germline ends. The CDR3 totals 14 residues. DNA for the CDR3: TGCAGCGTTGAGGAAATCGACAGAGAATATGGCTACACCTTC. The encoded protein is CSVEEIDREYGYTF.

The gene calls are TRBV30 and TRBJ2-7; unclear D gene. CDR3 length equals 17 residues. Germline V gives CDR1 GTSNPN, CDR2 SVGIG (reference sequence). V dropped 2 bases and J dropped 4 bases, with 24 bases sitting between them. The CDR3 DNA reads as TGTGCCTGGAGTAGTGCTTTCGGGCCCTCCTGGGGATACGAGCAGTACTTC. The encoded protein is CAWSSAFGPSWGYEQYF.

The chain combines TRBV7-6 with TRBJ1-3; a weak D match, TRBD1 (6 bases). The CDR3 extends over 17 amino acids. Deletions cut 4 bases from V and 0 bases from J, with 16 bases between. Germline V CDR1 and CDR2: SGHVS, FNYEAQ. The CDR3 DNA reads as TGTGCCAGCAGCTCAGCAGGGGAAAGGCTCTCTGGAAACACCATATATTTT. Protein sequence: CASSSAGERLSGNTIYF.

This clone appeared once. V gene TRBV6-2 or TRBV6-3 combines with J gene TRBJ1-1; D is perhaps TRBD1 (5 bases). The CDR3 has 17 residues. The ends were cut back, 2 bases at V and 5 bases at J, with 21 bases in the middle. In germline, CDR1 is MNHEY, CDR2 SVGEGT. CDR3 amino acids: CASSYPRTGIEGTEAFF. The CDR3 region has the DNA TGTGCCAGCAGTTACCCTCGAACGGGGATAGAGGGGACTGAAGCTTTCTTT.

The rearrangement joins TRBV29-1 to TRBJ2-7, with 9 bases aligning to TRBD2. Looked up from germline, CDR1 is SQVTM and CDR2 is ANQGSEA. V lost 7 bases to trimming and J lost 5 bases; unmatched junction nucleotides: 6. This CDR3 spans 12 amino acids. CDR3 DNA sequence: TGCAGCGGGACTGGCGGGGGGGACGAGCAGTACTTC. As protein: CSGTGGGDEQYF.

The chain uses TRBV5-1 and TRBJ2-1; no firm D call. The V end lost 0 bases, the J end lost 2 bases, and 9 bases lay between the germline ends. The CDR3 runs to 15 residues. Germline V lookup: CDR1 SGHRS, CDR2 YFSETQ. CDR3 sequence reads: CASSLDGSPYNEQFF. In DNA, the CDR3 is TGCGCCAGCAGCTTGGATGGGTCACCCTACAATGAGCAGTTCTTC. The full variable domain, in which reference TRBV5-1 and TRBJ2-1 provide the parts outside the CDR3, is KAGVTQTPRYLIKTRGQQVTLSCSPISGHRSVSWYQQTPGQGLQFLFEYFSETQRNKGNFPGRFSGRQFSNSRSEMNVSTLELGDSALYLCASSLDGSPYNEQFFGPGTRLTVL.

This chain uses TRBV27 with TRBJ1-1, with 9 bases fitting TRBD1. This CDR3 contains 13 residues. Losses at the gene ends were 6 bases for V and 4 bases for J; bases not matched to a gene: 3. Germline V gene data show CDR1 as MNHEY and CDR2 as SMNVEV (reference sequence). CDR3 nucleotide sequence: TGTGCCAGCAGCTCGGGACAGGGCACTGAAGCTTTCTTT. Its protein product is CASSSGQGTEAFF.

This chain joins TRBV30 and TRBJ2-7; D unclear. Trimming stripped 1 base from V and 1 base from J, with 5 bases between. Germline CDR1 GTSNPN, CDR2 SVGIG (reference sequence). The CDR3 extends over 12 amino acids. CDR3 DNA sequence: TGTGCCTGGAGTGGCATATCCTACGAGCAGTACTTC. Its translation: CAWSGISYEQYF.

The V gene is TRBV5-4, the J gene TRBJ1-1, with TRBD1 identical over 7 bases. Germline CDR1 reads SGHNT; CDR2 reads YYREEE (reference sequence). V lost 3 bases and J lost 4; bases outside the gene matches: 6. CDR3 size: 14 residues. The CDR3 loop is CASSSRQGVTEAFF. In DNA form, the CDR3 reads TGTGCCAGCAGCTCCAGACAGGGAGTCACTGAAGCTTTCTTT.

The V and J genes are TRBV6-5 and TRBJ1-3; 7 bases align to TRBD1. V trimming: 8 bases; J trimming: 2 bases; junction bases outside the gene matches: 6. There are 14 residues in the CDR3. CDR1 MNHEY and CDR2 SVGAGI come from the germline V gene. CDR3 sequence (DNA): TGTGCCAGCGTTACAGGGGACCCTGGAAACACCATATATTTT. Translating gives CASVTGDPGNTIYF.

The chain joins TRBV7-3 to TRBJ2-2; D might be TRBD1 (5 bases). This CDR3 is built from 13 residues. V lost 5 bases, J lost 6 bases, and 10 bases lay in between. Germline loops: CDR1 SGHTA, CDR2 FQGTGA. The CDR3 nucleotides read TGTGCCAGCAGCGCCGGACAAGCCGGGGAGCTGTTTTTT. Its protein is CASSAGQAGELFF.

The CDR3 region has the DNA TGTGCCACCAGAAATCACAGGGGGCAATACAATGAGCAGTTCTTC. Translated, it gives CATRNHRGQYNEQFF. The chain uses TRBV15 and TRBJ2-1; 9 nucleotides align to TRBD1. V was clipped by 6 bases and J by 4 bases; unmatched bases: 7. Looked up from germline, CDR1 is LNHNV and CDR2 is YYDKDF (reference sequence). This CDR3 has 15 amino acids.

This CDR3 is CASSGEGLASYNEQFF. CDR3 nucleotide sequence: TGTGCCAGCAGCGGGGAGGGACTAGCATCCTACAATGAGCAGTTCTTC. This chain connects TRBV7-8 to TRBJ2-1, with 9 nucleotides matching TRBD2. CDR1 and CDR2 (germline): SGHVS, FQNEAQ. The CDR3 consists of 16 residues. J gave up 1 base and V 5 bases, and 6 bases lay outside the gene matches.

The chain has TRBV28 and TRBJ1-1, with D unclear. CDR1 and CDR2 from the germline V gene are MDHEN and SYDVKM. V was shortened by 3 bases and J by 4 bases, with 12 bases between the two germline ends. The CDR3 has 14 amino acids. As DNA, the CDR3 is TGTGCCAGCAGTTTTCGGGAGTCGGGCACTGAAGCTTTCTTT. Translated: CASSFRESGTEAFF.

The chain couples TRBV4-2 to TRBJ1-4; D unresolved. V was pared by 0 bases and J by 6 bases, with 17 bases between. The CDR3 length is 17 residues. Germline V gene sequence: CDR1 LGHNA, CDR2 YNFKEQ. CDR3 in DNA: TGTGCCAGCAGCCAAGAGGGTGCGGGCTCCTCAGATGAAAAACTGTTTTTT. Translated, it gives CASSQEGAGSSDEKLFF.

The DNA of the CDR3 is TGTGCCAGCAGCTCCAGGGTTCTCAACACTGAAGCTTTCTTT. Translation gives CASSSRVLNTEAFF. The chain carries TRBV13 and TRBJ1-1; perhaps TRBD1 as D (5 bases). The CDR3 is 14 amino acids. The V gene's germline CDR1 is PRHDT and CDR2 FYEKMQ (reference sequence). The germline V and J ends were trimmed by 4 bases and 2 bases, with 11 bases remaining between them.

The chain employs TRBV11-1 and TRBJ2-4, with 9 bases matching TRBD1. V dropped 5 bases and J dropped 1; count of bases not matched to a gene: 6. The CDR3 runs 16 residues. Germline V gives CDR1 SGHAT, CDR2 FQDESV (reference sequence). The CDR3 is CASSPTGGIAKNIQYF. The CDR3 nucleotides are TGTGCCAGCAGCCCGACAGGGGGTATTGCCAAAAACATTCAGTACTTC.

The rearrangement links TRBV19 to TRBJ2-7; D is possibly TRBD2 (5 bases). Germline V gives CDR1 LNHDA, CDR2 SQIVND (reference sequence). The CDR3 runs to 13 residues. The germline V and J ends were trimmed by 6 bases and 4 bases, with 13 bases remaining between them. The CDR3 coding sequence is TGTGCCAGTAGCCCCGGGGAGAAATACGAGCAGTACTTC. Translating it yields CASSPGEKYEQYF.

CDR3 nucleotide sequence: TGTGCCAGCAGCTTGACCACCGCGGGCACTGAAGCTTTCTTT. Protein product: CASSLTTAGTEAFF. The chain combines TRBV7-8 with TRBJ1-1; D not resolved. From germline, CDR1 is SGHVS and CDR2 FQNEAQ. The CDR3 loop spans 14 amino acids. The V and J ends lost 3 bases and 4 bases respectively, with 12 bases between them. Full variable domain (remainder filled in from reference TRBV7-8 and TRBJ1-1): GAGVSQSPRYKVAKRGQDVALRCDPISGHVSLFWYQQALGQGPEFLTYFQNEAQLDKSGLPSDRFFAERPEGSVSTLKIQRTQQEDSAVYLCASSLTTAGTEAFFGQGTRLTVV.

V usage is TRBV24-1 and J usage is TRBJ2-1; TRBD1 agrees at 11 bases. V dropped 4 bases and J dropped 7; count of bases not matched to a gene: 5. Looked up from germline, CDR1 is KGHDR and CDR2 is SFDVKD. The CDR3 has 15 amino acids. CDR3 amino acids: CATSDPGQGVNEQFF. The CDR3 DNA reads TGTGCCACCAGTGACCCGGGACAGGGGGTTAATGAGCAGTTCTTC.

The chain joins TRBV9 to TRBJ2-7; D ambiguous. Germline CDR1 reads SGDLS; CDR2 reads YYNGEE. Deletions cut 0 bases from V and 3 bases from J, with 13 bases between. This CDR3 is 15 amino acids long. The CDR3: CASSVALGSGYEQYF. The CDR3 coding sequence is TGTGCCAGCAGCGTAGCTTTGGGGTCAGGCTACGAGCAGTACTTC. The whole variable domain, filled in from reference TRBV9 and TRBJ2-7, reads DSGVTQTPKHLITATGQRVTLRCSPRSGDLSVYWYQQSLDQGLQFLIQYYNGEERAKGNILERFSAQQFPDLHSELNLSSLELGDSALYFCASSVALGSGYEQYFGPGTRLTVT.

The chain links TRBV24-1 to TRBJ2-2; D ambiguous. There are 11 residues in the CDR3. Trimming removed 10 bases at V and 3 bases at J, with 5 bases between. Per the germline V gene, CDR1 is KGHDR and CDR2 is SFDVKD. CDR3 sequence (DNA): TGTGCCACTGTAGACACCGGGGAGCTGTTTTTT. It specifies CATVDTGELFF.

This chain connects TRBV12-3 or TRBV12-4 to TRBJ2-3; D is unclear. The CDR3 loop spans 13 amino acids. The V end was cut by 4 bases, the J end by 0 bases, with 5 bases between. The DNA of the CDR3 is TGTGCCAGCAGTTCGTACAGCACAGATACGCAGTATTTT. This gives the protein CASSSYSTDTQYF.

This clone came up a few times. The gene calls are TRBV6-6 and TRBJ2-7, with 8 bases identical to TRBD1. Trimming at V came to 5 bases and at J to 5 bases, leaving 11 bases not matched to a gene. In germline, CDR1 is MNHNY, CDR2 SVGAGI (reference sequence). The CDR3 is 15 amino acids. The CDR3, as DNA: TGTGCCAGCAGTGGTGGTCAGGGGGCAAAGCACGAGCAGTACTTC. Its translation is CASSGGQGAKHEQYF.

This clone is a singleton in its sample. The germline gene is not matched at one end of the junction; a read error may be the cause. The rearrangement links TRBV20-1 to TRBJ1-4; 8 nucleotides align to TRBD1. Germline V gene sequence: CDR1 DFQATT, CDR2 SNEGSKA (reference sequence). The length of the CDR3 is 10 residues. CDR3 DNA sequence: TGCAGTGCCGGGATTCGGGACAGGACATTT. Amino acids: CSAGIRDRTF.